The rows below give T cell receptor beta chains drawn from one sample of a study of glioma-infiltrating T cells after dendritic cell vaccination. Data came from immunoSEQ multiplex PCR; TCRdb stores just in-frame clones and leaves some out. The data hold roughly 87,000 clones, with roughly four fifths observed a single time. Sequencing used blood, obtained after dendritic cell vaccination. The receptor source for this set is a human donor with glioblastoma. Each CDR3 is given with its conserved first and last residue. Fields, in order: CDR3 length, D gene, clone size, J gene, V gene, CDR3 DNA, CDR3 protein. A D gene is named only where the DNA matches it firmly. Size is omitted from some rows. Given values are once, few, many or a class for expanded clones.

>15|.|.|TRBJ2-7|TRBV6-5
TGTGCCAGCAGTTACCTAGGGGGTGACTTCTCCGAGCAGTACTTC
CASSYLGGDFSEQYF
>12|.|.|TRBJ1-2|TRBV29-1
TGCAGCGTAACAGGTTCTAACTATGGCTACACCTTC
CSVTGSNYGYTF
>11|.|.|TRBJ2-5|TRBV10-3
TGTGCCATCAGTGAACTGGAGACCCAGTACTTC
CAISELETQYF
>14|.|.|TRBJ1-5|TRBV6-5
TGTGCCAGCACCATCTCAAGGGGCGGCCAGCCCCAGCATTTT
CASTISRGGQPQHF
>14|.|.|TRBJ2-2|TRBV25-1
TGTGCCAGCAGTGAGCAGGGGAGCACCGGGGAGCTGTTTTTT
CASSEQGSTGELFF
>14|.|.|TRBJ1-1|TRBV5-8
TGTGCCAGCAGCCCCACCGAAGGGGGAGCTGAAGCTTTCTTT
CASSPTEGGAEAFF
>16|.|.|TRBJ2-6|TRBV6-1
TGTGCCAGCAGTGAAGGAGGAGGGGTGGGGGCCAACGTCCTGACTTTC
CASSEGGGVGANVLTF
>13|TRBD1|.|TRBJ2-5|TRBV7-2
TGTGCCAGCAGCTTTAACAGGGGAGAGACCCAGTACTTC
CASSFNRGETQYF
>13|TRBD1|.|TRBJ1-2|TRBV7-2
TGTGCCAGCAGCTTACAGGGGGGAATTGTCTACACCTTC
CASSLQGGIVYTF
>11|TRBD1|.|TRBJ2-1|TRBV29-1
TGCAGCGTTTACAGGGGGAATGAGCAGTTCTTC
CSVYRGNEQFF
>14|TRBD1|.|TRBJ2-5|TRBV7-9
TGTGCCAGCAGCCTCGGACAGGGGCAAGAGACCCAGTACTTC
CASSLGQGQETQYF
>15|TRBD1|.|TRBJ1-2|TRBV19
TGTGCCAGTAGTACCGCCGGGACAGGGAGCTATGGCTACACCTTC
CASSTAGTGSYGYTF
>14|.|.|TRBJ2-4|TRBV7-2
TGTGCCAGCAGCTCAGCACCGACAGAAAACATTCAGTACTTC
CASSSAPTENIQYF
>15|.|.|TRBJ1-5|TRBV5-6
TGTGCCAGCAGCCTTGGTGGGACAAATAATCAGCCCCAGCATTTT
CASSLGGTNNQPQHF
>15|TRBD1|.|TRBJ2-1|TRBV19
TGTGCCAGTAGTTCCTTAGGACAGGCGGACAATGAGCAGTTCTTC
CASSSLGQADNEQFF
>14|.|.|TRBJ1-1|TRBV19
TGTGCCTGTAGGACTGTACCCCCCGGGAATGAAGCTTTCTTT
CACRTVPPGNEAFF
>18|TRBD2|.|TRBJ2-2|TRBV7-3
TGTGCCAGCAGCTTAATCGGACTAGCGGGTCAGGATGTCGGGGAGCTGTTTTTT
CASSLIGLAGQDVGELFF
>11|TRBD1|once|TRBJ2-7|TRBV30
TGTGCCTGCGGGACAGGCTACGAGCAGTACTTC
CACGTGYEQYF
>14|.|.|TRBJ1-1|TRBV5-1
TGCGCCAGCAGCTTCCAGGGGTTGAACACTGAAGCTTTCTTT
CASSFQGLNTEAFF
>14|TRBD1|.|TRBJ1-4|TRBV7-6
TGTGCCAGCAGCCCCGGGACAGGGGATGAAAAACTGTTTTTT
CASSPGTGDEKLFF
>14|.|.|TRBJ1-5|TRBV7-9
TGTGCCAGCAGCCCTACCCAGGGGAATCAGCCCCAGCATTTT
CASSPTQGNQPQHF
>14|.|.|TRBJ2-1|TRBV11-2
TGTGCCAGCAGCTTGAGGGGGAACTACAATGAGCAGTTCTTC
CASSLRGNYNEQFF
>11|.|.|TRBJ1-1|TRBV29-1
TGCAGCGTTGTCCGTCCAGGGAAGGCTTTCTTT
CSVVRPGKAFF
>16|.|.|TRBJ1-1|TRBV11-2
TGTGCTAGTAAGGCCAAAACAGGTACCCCGAACACTGAAGCTTTCTTT
CASKAKTGTPNTEAFF
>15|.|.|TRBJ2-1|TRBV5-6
TGTGCCAGCAGCTTGGGCGGCGCCGGGTACAATGAGCAGTTCTTC
CASSLGGAGYNEQFF
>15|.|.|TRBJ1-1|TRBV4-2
TGTGCCAGCAGCCAAGGATTCTCCTCGGGCACTGAAGCTTTCTTT
CASSQGFSSGTEAFF